The rows below give T cell receptor beta chains drawn from one sample of a study of blood T cells in healthy people across ages. Via MiXCR, TCRdb re-called the 5' RACE reads, giving one row per CDR3 protein. The sample holds around 900,000 distinct CDR3 sequences, approximately 50% seen once. Sample: blood. The receptors shown here come from a woman aged 60-70 years in good health. Both conserved end residues are part of each CDR3.

length: 15; V: TRBV12-3/TRBV12-4; CDR3: CASTESQGLFYEQYF
length: 13; V: TRBV4-2; CDR3: CASSQDSMQPQHF
length: 16; V: TRBV7-8; CDR3: CASSQIRLAPISEQYF
length: 16; V: TRBV18; CDR3: CASSPRAEEGPYEQYF
length: 15; V: TRBV7-2; CDR3: CASSFTSGSRGEQFF
length: 18; V: TRBV9; CDR3: CASSSRQGPSRWANVLTF
length: 15; V: TRBV15; CDR3: CATSQRQGDNSPLHF
length: 14; V: TRBV7-2; CDR3: CASSLDRANSPLHF
length: 14; V: TRBV10-3; CDR3: CAISEQGAGETQYF
length: 17; V: TRBV20-1; CDR3: CSAPAGLAGFYSYEQYF
length: 15; V: TRBV12-3/TRBV12-4; CDR3: CASSLSRTSEGTQYF
length: 17; V: TRBV7-2; CDR3: CASSLGQGWRRQETQYF
length: 14; V: TRBV21-1; CDR3: CASSRDRGWEKLFF
length: 16; V: TRBV27; CDR3: CASSFTSGSVTGELFF
length: 14; V: TRBV18; CDR3: CASSADRNNQPQHF
length: 14; V: TRBV25-1; CDR3: CASRSTQGGYEQYF
length: 15; V: TRBV28; CDR3: CASSFVRVSTDTQYF
length: 16; V: TRBV18; CDR3: CASSPSTGPTNEKLFF
length: 15; V: TRBV7-2; CDR3: CASSIQQSPNEKLFF
length: 15; V: TRBV4-1; CDR3: CASSQGVGLNEKLFF
length: 16; V: TRBV29-1; CDR3: CSVDGMGNSGANVLTF
length: 14; V: TRBV11-3; CDR3: CASSHTGGNRGYTF
length: 18; V: TRBV24-1; CDR3: CATSDLPPLTSGVYEQYF
length: 15; V: TRBV7-8; CDR3: CASSIQSGTFHEQYF
length: 15; V: TRBV7-9; CDR3: CASSLEGGSNYEQYF
length: 15; V: TRBV6-1; CDR3: CASSEFGTGINEQFF
length: 16; V: TRBV25-1; CDR3: CASSPDRGRLADTQYF
length: 15; V: TRBV12-3/TRBV12-4; CDR3: CASSPGQALNSPLHF
length: 15; V: TRBV19; CDR3: CASSILRSASYEQYF
length: 15; V: TRBV6-4; CDR3: CASSDMGLASDTQYF
length: 15; V: TRBV29-1; CDR3: CSATGPESSYNEQFF
length: 15; V: TRBV18; CDR3: CASSPPGSGNTEAFF
length: 15; V: TRBV3-1; CDR3: CASSQPRTRGEKLFF
length: 16; V: TRBV5-1; CDR3: CASSPGGGGGLYEQYF
length: 13; V: TRBV4-1; CDR3: CASSQRESYGYTF
length: 12; V: TRBV24-1; CDR3: CATSEYYNEQFF
length: 13; V: TRBV27; CDR3: CASLAGTGTEAFF
length: 18; V: TRBV28; CDR3: CASSFDPAAGGNQETQYF
length: 14; V: TRBV20-1; CDR3: CSAGHRGGNYGYTF
length: 14; V: TRBV7-9; CDR3: CASSLIRTNTEAFF
length: 16; V: TRBV7-2; CDR3: CASSLEGTPGANVLTF
length: 14; V: TRBV6-6; CDR3: CASSFDRGQTEAFF
length: 16; V: TRBV7-2; CDR3: CASSLGVTRKLETQYF
length: 12; V: TRBV18; CDR3: CASSPPGREAFF
length: 16; V: TRBV20-1; CDR3: CSAGTGGPSDQETQYF
length: 15; V: TRBV6-5; CDR3: CASRSTGTSAYEQYF
length: 16; V: TRBV10-3; CDR3: CAISTVAGSFTDTQYF
length: 14; V: TRBV18; CDR3: CASSPGTDPETQYF
length: 13; V: TRBV4-1; CDR3: CASSQEGLETQYF
length: 16; V: TRBV4-3; CDR3: CASSQALVFAYNEQFF
length: 16; V: TRBV27; CDR3: CASSPQGLAVTYEQYF
length: 17; V: TRBV4-2; CDR3: CASSQVIAGVRGNTQYF
length: 13; V: TRBV7-9; CDR3: CASGGDRKYEQYF
length: 19; V: TRBV12-3/TRBV12-4; CDR3: CASSFPRTGRVSGANVLTF
length: 14; V: TRBV21-1; CDR3: CASSKRRPTDTQYF